These 13 T cell receptor beta chains originate from one sample sequenced in a study of molecular identifiers for immune sequencing clone quantification. TCRdb redid the calling of the PCR reads with MiXCR, one entry per CDR3 protein. The sample has approximately 93,000 distinct CDR3 sequences; nearly 25% are singletons. The specimen was naive CD8+ T cells from blood, with Jurkat cell RNA spiked in. Subset: FACS-sorted CD8+CD4-CCR7+CD45RA+ naive T cells. These receptors all stem from a human donor in good health. Some libraries in this study had Jurkat cell RNA spiked in.

This clonotype has at least ten counts. The rearrangement uses TRBV5-1 and TRBJ2-1, with D perhaps TRBD1 (6 bases). Looked up from germline, CDR1 is SGHRS and CDR2 is YFSETQ. The CDR3 spans 13 residues. V gave up 4 bases and J gave up 5 bases, with 10 bases separating them. The CDR3 nucleotides are TGCGCCAGCAGCCCAGACAGGCACAATGAGCAGTTCTTC. The encoded protein is CASSPDRHNEQFF.

This clonotype was observed many times. The chain is built from TRBV27 and TRBJ1-6; a possible D gene is TRBD1 (5 bases). Trimming left V 5 bases short and J 4 bases short, with 18 bases between. Germline CDR1 and CDR2: MNHEY and SMNVEV (reference sequence). This CDR3 is built from 17 residues. The CDR3 sequence: CASSPYSGGGYNSPLHF. CDR3 DNA: TGTGCCAGCAGTCCCTATAGTGGGGGAGGGTATAATTCACCCCTCCACTTT.

Comments on this clonotype: A much larger clone differs from this one at a single base, so this may be a read error. This sequence joins TRBV4-3 and TRBJ2-7, with TRBD1 matching 8 bases. The V and J ends lost 3 bases and 2 bases, in that order; junction bases with no gene match: 3. CDR1 is LGHNA, CDR2 YSLEER, per germline. This CDR3 contains 14 residues. The CDR3 sequence is CASSQGQEAYEQYF. The CDR3 nucleotides read TGCGCCAGCAGCCAGGGACAGGAGGCCTACGAGCAGTACTTC.

This clonotype turned up a few times. The chain uses TRBV4-1 and TRBJ2-7, with TRBD2 matching 10 bases. There are 17 residues in the CDR3. Germline V lookup: CDR1 MGHRA, CDR2 YSYEKL. J was trimmed by 3 bases and V by 0 bases; bases with no gene match: 8. CDR3 in amino acids: CASSQDMGTSDNYEQYF. As DNA, the CDR3 is TGCGCCAGCAGCCAAGATATGGGGACTAGCGACAACTACGAGCAGTACTTC.

A word on this clonotype: Without the conserved terminal phenylalanine or tryptophan, this CDR3 likely stems from a read error. The rearrangement uses TRBV19 and TRBJ2-6; 9 bases fit TRBD1. CDR3 length: 18 residues. The V gene's germline CDR1 is LNHDA and CDR2 SQIVND (reference sequence). V shed 7 bases, J shed 3 bases, and the junction held 13 bases outside the gene matches. This CDR3 reads CASNTLPGTGFGANVLTS. DNA of the CDR3: TGTGCCAGTAACACACTTCCCGGGACAGGGTTTGGGGCCAACGTCCTGACTTCC.

This clonotype has just a few counts. The chain uses TRBV2 and TRBJ1-1; tentatively, D is TRBD1 (5 bases). The V gene lost 7 bases and the J gene lost 8 bases, with 14 bases spanning the gap. This CDR3 spans 12 amino acids. Germline-derived CDR1 and CDR2 are SNHLY and FYNNEI. CDR3 amino acids: CASTEGYMEAFF. The CDR3 coding sequence is TGTGCCAGCACCGAGGGGTACATGGAAGCTTTCTTT.

The table lists this clonotype with a few counts. The J gene is TRBJ2-1, the V gene TRBV29-1; TRBD1 might be the D (6 bases). The V gene's germline CDR1 is SQVTM and CDR2 ANQGSEA. V was shortened by 6 bases and J by 4 bases, with 13 bases between the two germline ends. The CDR3 is made up of 13 amino acids. The CDR3 spells CSVRTENYNEQFF. The CDR3 region has the DNA TGCAGCGTCCGGACAGAAAATTACAATGAGCAGTTCTTC.

This clonotype was observed a handful of times. The V and J genes are TRBV28 and TRBJ2-7; 7 bases fit TRBD1. Germline V lookup: CDR1 MDHEN, CDR2 SYDVKM. J gave up 6 bases and V 6 bases, and 8 bases lay outside the gene matches. This CDR3 region has 13 residues. In DNA, the CDR3 is TGTGCCAGCAGGACTACCGACAGGGTCGAGCAGTACTTC. It yields the protein CASRTTDRVEQYF.

In its sample, this clonotype was seen many times. The chain uses TRBV27 and TRBJ2-3; 9 nucleotides agree with TRBD2. The germline V gene has CDR1 MNHEY and CDR2 SMNVEV (reference sequence). The CDR3 extends over 15 amino acids. The V segment lost 2 bases and the J segment 3 bases; nucleotides outside the gene matches: 3. CDR3: CASSLMTSGTDTQYF. For the CDR3, the DNA is TGTGCCAGCAGTTTAATGACTAGCGGAACAGATACGCAGTATTTT.

This clonotype occurred a few times. The junction shows a germline mismatch at one end, possibly a read error. The chain couples TRBV6-5 to TRBJ2-5; D might be TRBD1 (5 bases). CDR1 and CDR2 (germline): MNHEY, SVGAGI. This CDR3 comprises 16 residues. For the CDR3, the DNA is TGTGCCAGCGGTTATGTTTGGGGCGACCCTCAAGAGACCCAGTACTTC. Translating it yields CASGYVWGDPQETQYF.

Only a few counts were recorded for this clonotype. The CDR3 bases are TGCGCCAGCAGCTCCGGTCGGTCGGGACAGGTCGGCTACACCTTC. This gives the protein CASSSGRSGQVGYTF. This sequence joins TRBV5-1 and TRBJ1-2; TRBD1 matches at 8 bases. CDR1 and CDR2 from the germline V gene are SGHRS and YFSETQ. The V segment lost 3 bases and the J segment 8 bases; nucleotides outside the gene matches: 12. This CDR3 spans 15 amino acids.

This clonotype was detected only a few times. J is TRBJ2-2 and V is TRBV27; 9 bases are a match to TRBD1. The germline gives CDR1 MNHEY, CDR2 SMNVEV (reference sequence). CDR3 length: 15 residues. J gave up 6 bases and V 3 bases, and 5 bases lay outside the gene matches. CDR3 sequence (DNA): TGTGCCAGCAGTTTGACAGGGGGTTTTGCCGGGGAGCTGTTTTTT. Protein: CASSLTGGFAGELFF.

About this clonotype itself: This may come from a read error, since a much larger clone is one base off. This chain connects TRBV4-3 to TRBJ2-7, with D perhaps matching TRBD2 (5 bases). The CDR3 sequence is 15 residues long. Germline V gene data show CDR1 as LGHNA and CDR2 as YSLEER. CDR3 DNA: TGCGCCAGCAGCCAAGGCGTGGGAGTTGCCTACGGGCAGTACTTC. It yields the protein CASSQGVGVAYGQYF.